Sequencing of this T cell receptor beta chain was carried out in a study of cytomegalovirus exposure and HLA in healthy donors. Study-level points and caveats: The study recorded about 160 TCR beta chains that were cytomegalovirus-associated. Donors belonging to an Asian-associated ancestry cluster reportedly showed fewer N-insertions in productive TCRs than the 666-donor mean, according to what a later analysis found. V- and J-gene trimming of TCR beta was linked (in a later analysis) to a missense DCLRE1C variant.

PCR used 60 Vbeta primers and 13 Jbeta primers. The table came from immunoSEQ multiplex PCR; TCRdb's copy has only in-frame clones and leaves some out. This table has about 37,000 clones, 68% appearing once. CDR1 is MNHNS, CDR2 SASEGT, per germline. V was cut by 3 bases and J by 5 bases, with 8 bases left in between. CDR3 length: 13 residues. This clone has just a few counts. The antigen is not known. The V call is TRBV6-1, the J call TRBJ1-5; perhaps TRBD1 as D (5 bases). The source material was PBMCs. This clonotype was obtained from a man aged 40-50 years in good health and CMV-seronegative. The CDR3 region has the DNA TGTGCCAGCAGTGATGGGGCTCATCAGCCCCAGCATTTT. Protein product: CASSDGAHQPQHF.